A single sample gave rise to the 15 T cell receptor beta chains below, sequenced in a study of identical twins. TCRdb passed the 5' RACE reads through MiXCR, listing each CDR3 protein once. The sample carries about 570,000 distinct CDR3 sequences, 9% to 10% recorded once. The same sample was also used in a study of yellow fever vaccine responses in identical twins.

Sequencing was done on a sample of PBMCs. The receptors originated from a woman between 18 and 29 years old in good health.

This clonotype has a handful of counts. V gene TRBV4-3 combines with J gene TRBJ2-3; TRBD1 might be the D (6 bases). The CDR3 length is 15 residues. Germline assignment: CDR1 LGHNA and CDR2 YSLEER. V dropped 0 bases and J dropped 1 base, with 8 bases sitting between them. CDR3 residues: CASSQDEGGTDTQYF. For the CDR3, the DNA is TGCGCCAGCAGCCAAGATGAGGGGGGCACAGATACGCAGTATTTT.

V and J are TRBV20-1 and TRBJ2-1, with 10 bases fitting TRBD2. The CDR3 runs to 14 residues. Per the germline V gene, CDR1 is DFQATT and CDR2 is SNEGSKA (reference sequence). With 7 bases clipped from V and 2 bases from J, the junction kept 5 bases outside the gene matches. The CDR3 coding sequence is TGCAGTGTTCTCGGGACTAGCGCCTACAATGAGCAGTTCTTC. Translating gives CSVLGTSAYNEQFF.

This chain links TRBV7-9 with TRBJ2-7; D is perhaps TRBD2 (6 bases). There are 15 residues in the CDR3. The V end lost 2 bases, the J end lost 8 bases, and 19 bases lay between the germline ends. Looked up from germline, CDR1 is SEHNR and CDR2 is FQNEAQ (reference sequence). CDR3 region: CASSLPGQGAGKQYF. CDR3 sequence (DNA): TGTGCCAGCAGCTTACCCGGGCAGGGTGCGGGGAAGCAGTACTTC. Full variable domain (remainder filled in from reference TRBV7-9 and TRBJ2-7): DTGVSQNPRHKITKRGQNVTFRCDPISEHNRLYWYRQTLGQGPEFLTYFQNEAQLEKSRLLSDRFSAERPKGSFSTLEIQRTEQGDSAMYLCASSLPGQGAGKQYFGPGTRLTVT.

This clonotype occurred a few times. This rearrangement joins TRBV14 to TRBJ2-3; D remains unclear. The length of the CDR3 is 15 residues. Trimming cost V 2 bases and J 2 bases, with 11 bases left between them. In germline, CDR1 is SGHDN, CDR2 FVKESK. The CDR3: CASSQMRSTTDTQYF. For the CDR3, the DNA is TGTGCCAGCAGCCAAATGAGGTCCACCACAGATACGCAGTATTTT.

This clonotype was seen many times. The chain is built from TRBV30 and TRBJ2-7, with D hard to call. V was cut by 0 bases and J by 2 bases, with 8 bases left in between. The CDR3 totals 13 residues. Germline V gene lookup returns CDR1 GTSNPN and CDR2 SVGIG (reference sequence). The CDR3, as DNA: TGTGCCTGGAGTGTACGCATGGCCTACGAGCAGTACTTC. This translates into CAWSVRMAYEQYF.

The sample holds many counts of this clonotype. The junction shows a germline mismatch at one end, possibly a read error. Written as DNA, the CDR3 is TGTGCCAGCAGCCAAGATCCATCCACTCCCTCAGACGGTGTATTC. Translated: CASSQDPSTPSDGVF. This sequence joins TRBV3-1 and TRBJ2-7, with unresolved D. CDR1 and CDR2 from the germline V gene are LGHDT and YNNKEL (reference sequence). There are 15 residues in the CDR3.

This clonotype showed up just a few times. The chain carries TRBV7-2 and TRBJ2-7; TRBD2 matches 8 bases. The junction had 6 bases not matched to a gene; V was cut back by 2 bases and J by 6 bases. Germline assignment: CDR1 SGHTA and CDR2 FQGNSA. This CDR3 region has 14 residues. The DNA for the CDR3 is TGTGCCAGCAGCTTAATCCGCACTAGCGGCGAGCAGTACTTC. Amino acids: CASSLIRTSGEQYF.

This chain links TRBV6-1 with TRBJ1-6, with TRBD1 identical over 7 bases. Trimming cost V 5 bases and J 7 bases; bases outside gene matches: 11. This CDR3 is 16 amino acids long. CDR1 and CDR2 from the germline V gene are MNHNS and SASEGT. CDR3 sequence: CASSPCRDRPNSPLHF. CDR3 coding DNA: TGTGCCAGCAGTCCCTGCCGGGACAGACCAAATTCACCCCTCCACTTT.

This clonotype was found a few times. This sequence joins TRBV5-1 and TRBJ2-7; 8 bases line up with TRBD1. Germline values: CDR1 SGHRS, CDR2 YFSETQ. The CDR3 is made up of 14 amino acids. The V and J ends lost 5 bases and 3 bases, in that order; junction bases with no gene match: 7. The CDR3 reads CASRLDRALYEQYF. CDR3 bases: TGCGCCAGCAGGCTGGACAGGGCCCTCTACGAGCAGTACTTC.

The chain employs TRBV11-2 and TRBJ2-1, with D possibly called TRBD1 or TRBD2 (5 bases each). CDR3 length: 16 amino acids. The V gene's germline CDR1 is SGHAT and CDR2 FQNNGV. The V end was cut by 2 bases, the J end by 5 bases, with 16 bases between. The CDR3 sequence is CASSLRGLQEHNEQFF. The CDR3, as DNA: TGTGCCAGCAGCTTACGGGGCTTGCAGGAGCACAATGAGCAGTTCTTC.

In its sample, this clonotype was seen many times. The chain employs TRBV9 and TRBJ1-2; D gene uncertain. V was clipped by 2 bases and J by 4 bases, with 9 bases between them. Germline V gene data show CDR1 as SGDLS and CDR2 as YYNGEE. The CDR3 contains 13 residues. CDR3 sequence reads: CASSVVTAYGYTF. CDR3 in DNA: TGTGCCAGCAGCGTGGTTACGGCCTATGGCTACACCTTC. Full variable domain (outside the CDR3, taken from reference TRBV9 and TRBJ1-2): DSGVTQTPKHLITATGQRVTLRCSPRSGDLSVYWYQQSLDQGLQFLIQYYNGEERAKGNILERFSAQQFPDLHSELNLSSLELGDSALYFCASSVVTAYGYTFGSGTRLTVV.

V is TRBV20-1 and J is TRBJ2-1, with no clear D. From germline, CDR1 is DFQATT and CDR2 SNEGSKA (reference sequence). Trimming cost V 1 base and J 7 bases, with 11 bases left between them. CDR3 size: 13 residues. The CDR3 DNA reads as TGCAGTGCTAGAGGTCCTACCCAGAATGAGCAGTTCTTC. Translation: CSARGPTQNEQFF.

The genes are TRBV6-2 or TRBV6-3 and TRBJ2-7; 11 bases are a match to TRBD2. The CDR3 length is 19 residues. V lost 5 bases to trimming and J lost 2 bases; unmatched junction nucleotides: 17. The V gene's germline CDR1 is MNHEY and CDR2 SVGEGT. The DNA for the CDR3 is TGTGCCAGCAGTAACAACCCCTTTGGACTAGCGGGCCTTACCTACGAGCAGTACTTC. This translates into CASSNNPFGLAGLTYEQYF.

This clonotype has just a few counts. The chain joins TRBV12-3 or TRBV12-4 to TRBJ2-3; D tentatively fits TRBD1 or TRBD2 (7 bases each). This CDR3 has 14 residues. V lost 5 bases to trimming and J lost 6 bases, with 15 bases between them. Here the CDR3 DNA reads TGTGCCAGCAGTCAGAGACAGGGAGGGGATACGCAGTATTTT. Amino acids: CASSQRQGGDTQYF.

The chain links TRBV29-1 to TRBJ2-2, with TRBD2 identical over 7 bases. J gave up 7 bases and V 7 bases, and 9 bases lay outside the gene matches. Per germline, CDR1 SQVTM and CDR2 ANQGSEA. The CDR3 runs to 13 residues. The CDR3 nucleotides read TGCAGCGGCGGACTGGCGGGAGTCGGGGAGCTGTTTTTT. Protein product: CSGGLAGVGELFF.